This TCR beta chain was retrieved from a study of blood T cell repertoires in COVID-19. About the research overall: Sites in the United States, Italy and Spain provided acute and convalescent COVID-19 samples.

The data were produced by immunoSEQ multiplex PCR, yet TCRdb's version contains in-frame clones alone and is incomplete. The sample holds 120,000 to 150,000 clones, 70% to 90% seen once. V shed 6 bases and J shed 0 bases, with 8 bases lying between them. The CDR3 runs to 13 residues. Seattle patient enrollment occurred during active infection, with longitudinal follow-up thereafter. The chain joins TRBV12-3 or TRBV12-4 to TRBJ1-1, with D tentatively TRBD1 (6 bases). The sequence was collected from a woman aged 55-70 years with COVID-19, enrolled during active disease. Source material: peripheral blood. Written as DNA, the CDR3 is TGTGCCAGCAGCAGGGGCTTGAACACTGAAGCTTTCTTT. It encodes CASSRGLNTEAFF.